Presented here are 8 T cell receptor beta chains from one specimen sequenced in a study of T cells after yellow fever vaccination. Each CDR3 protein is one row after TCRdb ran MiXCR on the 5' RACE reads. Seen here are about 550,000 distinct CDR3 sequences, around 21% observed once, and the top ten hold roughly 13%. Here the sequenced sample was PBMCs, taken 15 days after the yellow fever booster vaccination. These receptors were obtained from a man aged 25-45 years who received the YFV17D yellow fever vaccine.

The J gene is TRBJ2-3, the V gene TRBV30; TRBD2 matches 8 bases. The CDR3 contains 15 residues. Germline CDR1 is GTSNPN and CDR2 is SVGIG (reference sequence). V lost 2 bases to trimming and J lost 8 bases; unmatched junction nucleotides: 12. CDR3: CAWSQVRAGGATQYF. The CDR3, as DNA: TGTGCCTGGAGTCAGGTCAGGGCGGGGGGCGCTACGCAGTATTTT.

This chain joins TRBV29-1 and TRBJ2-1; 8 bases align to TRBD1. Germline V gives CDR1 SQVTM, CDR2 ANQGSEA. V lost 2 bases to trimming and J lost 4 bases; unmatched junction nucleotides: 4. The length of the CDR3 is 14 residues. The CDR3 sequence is CSVESGQGYNEQFF. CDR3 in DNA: TGCAGCGTTGAATCTGGACAGGGATACAATGAGCAGTTCTTC.

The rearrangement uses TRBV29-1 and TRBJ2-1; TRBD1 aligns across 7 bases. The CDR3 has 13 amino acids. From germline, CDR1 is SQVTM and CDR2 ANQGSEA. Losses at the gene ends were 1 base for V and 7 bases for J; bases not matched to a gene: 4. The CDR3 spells CSVEGQGKNEQFF. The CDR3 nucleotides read TGCAGCGTTGAAGGACAGGGAAAAAATGAGCAGTTCTTC.

CDR3 nucleotides: TGCAGCTCTTCGGAGGTATCTAACTATGGCTACACCTTC. Amino acid sequence: CSSSEVSNYGYTF. The chain carries TRBV29-1 and TRBJ1-2; D gene uncertain. CDR1 SQVTM and CDR2 ANQGSEA come from the germline V gene. This CDR3 spans 13 amino acids. The germline V and J ends were trimmed by 8 bases and 0 bases, with 13 bases remaining between them.

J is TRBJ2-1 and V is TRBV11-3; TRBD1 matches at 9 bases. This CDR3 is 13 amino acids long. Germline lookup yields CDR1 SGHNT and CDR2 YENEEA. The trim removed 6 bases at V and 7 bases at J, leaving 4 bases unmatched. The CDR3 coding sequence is TGTGCCAGCAGACCACAGGGGGCGAATGAGCAGTTCTTC. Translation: CASRPQGANEQFF.

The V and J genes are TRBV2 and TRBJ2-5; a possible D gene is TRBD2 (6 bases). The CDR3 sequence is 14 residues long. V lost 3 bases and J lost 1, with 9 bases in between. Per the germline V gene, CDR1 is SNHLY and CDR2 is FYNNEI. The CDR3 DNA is TGTGCCAGCAGTGAGACTAGGAGCCAAGAGACCCAGTACTTC. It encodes CASSETRSQETQYF.

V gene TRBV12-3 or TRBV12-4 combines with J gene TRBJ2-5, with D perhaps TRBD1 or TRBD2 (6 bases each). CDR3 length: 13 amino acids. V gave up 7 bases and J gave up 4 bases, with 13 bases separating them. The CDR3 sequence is CASTMRGAETQYF. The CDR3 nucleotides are TGTGCCAGCACCATGAGGGGGGCAGAGACCCAGTACTTC.

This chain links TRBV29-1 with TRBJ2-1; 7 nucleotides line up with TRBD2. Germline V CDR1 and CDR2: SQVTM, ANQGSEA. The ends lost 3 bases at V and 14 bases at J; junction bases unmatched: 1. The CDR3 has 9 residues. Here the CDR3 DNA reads TGCAGCGTTGAGGGGGGGGAGTTCTTC. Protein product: CSVEGGEFF.